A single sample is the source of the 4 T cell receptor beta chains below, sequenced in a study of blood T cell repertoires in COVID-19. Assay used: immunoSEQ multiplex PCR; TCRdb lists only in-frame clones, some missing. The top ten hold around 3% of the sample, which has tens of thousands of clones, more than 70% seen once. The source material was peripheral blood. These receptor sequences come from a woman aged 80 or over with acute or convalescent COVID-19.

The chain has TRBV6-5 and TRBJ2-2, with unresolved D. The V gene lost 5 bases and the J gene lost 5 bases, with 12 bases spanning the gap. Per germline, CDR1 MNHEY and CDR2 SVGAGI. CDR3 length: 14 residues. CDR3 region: CASSRRWSTGELFF. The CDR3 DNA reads TGTGCCAGCAGTAGGCGGTGGTCAACCGGGGAGCTGTTTTTT.

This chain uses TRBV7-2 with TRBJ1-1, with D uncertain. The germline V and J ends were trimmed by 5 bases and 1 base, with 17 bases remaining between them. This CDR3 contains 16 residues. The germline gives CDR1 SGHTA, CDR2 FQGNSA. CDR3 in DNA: TGTGCCAGCAGCCACCAAGTCGCTCTAGGGAACACTGAAGCTTTCTTT. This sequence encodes CASSHQVALGNTEAFF. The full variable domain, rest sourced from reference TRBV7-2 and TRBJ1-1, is GAGVSQSPSNKVTEKGKDVELRCDPISGHTALYWYRQSLGQGLEFLIYFQGNSAPDKSGLPSDRFSAERTGGSVSTLTIQRTQQEDSAVYLCASSHQVALGNTEAFFGQGTRLTVV.

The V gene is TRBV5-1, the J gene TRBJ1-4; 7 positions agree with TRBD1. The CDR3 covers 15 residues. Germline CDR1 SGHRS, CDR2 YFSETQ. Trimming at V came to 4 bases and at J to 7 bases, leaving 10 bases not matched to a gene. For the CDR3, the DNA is TGCGCCAGCAGCCCGGTAGTAGGGGGCAGTGAAAAACTGTTTTTT. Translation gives CASSPVVGGSEKLFF.

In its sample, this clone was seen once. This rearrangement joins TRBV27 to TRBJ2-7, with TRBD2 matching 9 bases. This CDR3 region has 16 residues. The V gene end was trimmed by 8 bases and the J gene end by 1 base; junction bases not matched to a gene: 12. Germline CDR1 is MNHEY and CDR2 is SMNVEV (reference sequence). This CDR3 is CASGVAGASSSYEQYF. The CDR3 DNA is TGTGCCAGCGGCGTAGCGGGGGCCTCTTCTTCCTACGAGCAGTACTTC.